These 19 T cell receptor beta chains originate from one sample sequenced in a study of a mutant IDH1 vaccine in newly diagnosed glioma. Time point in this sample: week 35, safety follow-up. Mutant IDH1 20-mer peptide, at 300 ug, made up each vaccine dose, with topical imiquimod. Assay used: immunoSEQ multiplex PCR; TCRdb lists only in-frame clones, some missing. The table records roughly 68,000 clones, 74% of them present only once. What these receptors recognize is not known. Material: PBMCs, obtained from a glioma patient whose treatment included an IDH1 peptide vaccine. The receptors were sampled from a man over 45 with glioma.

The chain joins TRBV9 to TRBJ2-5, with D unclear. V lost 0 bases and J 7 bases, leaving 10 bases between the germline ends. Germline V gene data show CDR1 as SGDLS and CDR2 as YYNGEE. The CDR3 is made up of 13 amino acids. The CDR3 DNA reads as TGTGCCAGCAGCGTAGGAATCTTTGGGACCCAGTACTTC. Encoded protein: CASSVGIFGTQYF.

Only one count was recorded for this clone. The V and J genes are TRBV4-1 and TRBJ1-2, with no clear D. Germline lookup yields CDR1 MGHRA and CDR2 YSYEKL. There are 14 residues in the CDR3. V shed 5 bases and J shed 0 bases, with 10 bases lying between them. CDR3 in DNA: TGCGCCAGCAGCGCCACCGGGACTAACTATGGCTACACCTTC. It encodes CASSATGTNYGYTF.

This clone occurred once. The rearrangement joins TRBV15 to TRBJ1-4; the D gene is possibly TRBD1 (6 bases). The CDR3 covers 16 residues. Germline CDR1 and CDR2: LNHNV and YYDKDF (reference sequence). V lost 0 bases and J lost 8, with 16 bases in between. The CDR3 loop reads CATSRDAGRTAEKLFF. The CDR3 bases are TGTGCCACCAGCAGAGATGCCGGACGGACAGCCGAAAAACTGTTTTTT.

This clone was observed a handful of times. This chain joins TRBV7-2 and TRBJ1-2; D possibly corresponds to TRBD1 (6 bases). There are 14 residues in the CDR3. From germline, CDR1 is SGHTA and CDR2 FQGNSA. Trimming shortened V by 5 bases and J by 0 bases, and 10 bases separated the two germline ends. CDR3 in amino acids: CASSPGQSNYGYTF. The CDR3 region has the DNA TGTGCCAGCAGCCCGGGACAATCTAACTATGGCTACACCTTC.

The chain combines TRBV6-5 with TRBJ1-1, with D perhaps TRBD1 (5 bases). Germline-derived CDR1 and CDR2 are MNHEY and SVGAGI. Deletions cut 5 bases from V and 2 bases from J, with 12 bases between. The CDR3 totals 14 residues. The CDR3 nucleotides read TGTGCCAGCAGTCCCTGGGGGGAAAACACTGAAGCTTTCTTT. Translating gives CASSPWGENTEAFF.

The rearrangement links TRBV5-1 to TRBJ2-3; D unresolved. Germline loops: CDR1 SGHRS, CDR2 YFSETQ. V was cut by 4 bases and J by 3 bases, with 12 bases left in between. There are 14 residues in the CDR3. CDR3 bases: TGCGCCAGCAGCCTTGTGGATAGGACAGATACGCAGTATTTT. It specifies CASSLVDRTDTQYF.

CDR3 protein: CASSRNRELFF. DNA for the CDR3: TGTGCCAGCTCACGCAACCGGGAGCTGTTTTTT. The chain links TRBV18 to TRBJ2-2; D not certain. V was shortened by 4 bases and J by 9 bases, with 6 bases between the two germline ends. The CDR3 length is 11 residues. Looked up from germline, CDR1 is KGHSH and CDR2 is LQKENI.

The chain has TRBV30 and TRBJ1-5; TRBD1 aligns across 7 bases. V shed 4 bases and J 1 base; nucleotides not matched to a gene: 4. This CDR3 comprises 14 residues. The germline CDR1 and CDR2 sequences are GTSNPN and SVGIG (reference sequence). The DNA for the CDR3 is TGTGCCTGGAACACAGGGGCAAGCAATCAGCCCCAGCATTTT. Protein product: CAWNTGASNQPQHF.

CDR3: CSAGDVDIQYF. CDR3 DNA sequence: TGCAGTGCTGGGGACGTGGACATTCAGTACTTC. The V gene is TRBV20-1, the J gene TRBJ2-4; D may correspond to TRBD1 or TRBD2 (5 bases each). Germline values: CDR1 DFQATT, CDR2 SNEGSKA (reference sequence). CDR3 length: 11 residues. Trimming took 5 bases from V and 8 from J, leaving 10 bases between them.

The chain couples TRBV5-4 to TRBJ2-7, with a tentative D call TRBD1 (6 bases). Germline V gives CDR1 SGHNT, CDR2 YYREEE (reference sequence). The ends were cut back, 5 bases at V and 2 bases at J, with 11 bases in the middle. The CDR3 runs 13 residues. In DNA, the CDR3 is TGTGCCAGCAGGGGACATTTTACCTACGAGCAGTACTTC. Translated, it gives CASRGHFTYEQYF.

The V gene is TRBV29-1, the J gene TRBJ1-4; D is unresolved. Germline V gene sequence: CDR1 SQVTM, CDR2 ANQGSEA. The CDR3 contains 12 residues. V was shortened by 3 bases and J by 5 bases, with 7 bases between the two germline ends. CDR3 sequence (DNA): TGCAGCGTTGACGGGAAGAATGAAAAACTGTTTTTT. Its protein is CSVDGKNEKLFF. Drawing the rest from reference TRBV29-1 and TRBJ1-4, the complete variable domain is SAVISQKPSRDICQRGTSLTIQCQVDSQVTMMFWYRQQPGQSLTLIATANQGSEATYESGFVIDKFPISRPNLTFSTLTVSNMSPEDSSIYLCSVDGKNEKLFFGSGTQLSVL.

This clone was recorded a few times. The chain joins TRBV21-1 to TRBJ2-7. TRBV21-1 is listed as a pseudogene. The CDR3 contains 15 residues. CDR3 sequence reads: CASSKQKLTWVEEYF. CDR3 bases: TGTGCCAGCAGCAAACAGAAGCTCACTTGGGTCGAAGAGTACTTC.

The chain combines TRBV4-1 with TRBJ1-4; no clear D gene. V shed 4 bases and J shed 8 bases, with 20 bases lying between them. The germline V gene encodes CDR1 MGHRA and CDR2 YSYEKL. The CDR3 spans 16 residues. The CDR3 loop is CASSRNNLGRVEKLFF. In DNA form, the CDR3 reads TGCGCCAGCAGCCGAAATAACCTTGGGAGGGTGGAAAAACTGTTTTTT.

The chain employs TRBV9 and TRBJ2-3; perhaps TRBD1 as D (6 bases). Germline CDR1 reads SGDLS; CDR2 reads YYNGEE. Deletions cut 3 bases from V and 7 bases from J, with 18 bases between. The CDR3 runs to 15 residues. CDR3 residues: CASSGLTGSPYTQYF. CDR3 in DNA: TGTGCCAGCAGCGGGCTAACAGGGAGTCCCTATACGCAGTATTTT. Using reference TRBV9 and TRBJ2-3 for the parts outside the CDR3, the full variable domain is DSGVTQTPKHLITATGQRVTLRCSPRSGDLSVYWYQQSLDQGLQFLIQYYNGEERAKGNILERFSAQQFPDLHSELNLSSLELGDSALYFCASSGLTGSPYTQYFGPGTRLTVL.

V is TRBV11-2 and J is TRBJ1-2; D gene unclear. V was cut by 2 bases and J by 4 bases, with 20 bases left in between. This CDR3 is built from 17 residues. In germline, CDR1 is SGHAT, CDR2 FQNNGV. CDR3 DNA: TGTGCCAGCAGCTTAACGTCCTCCGGGGAGGGTTTCTATGGCTACACCTTC. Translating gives CASSLTSSGEGFYGYTF.

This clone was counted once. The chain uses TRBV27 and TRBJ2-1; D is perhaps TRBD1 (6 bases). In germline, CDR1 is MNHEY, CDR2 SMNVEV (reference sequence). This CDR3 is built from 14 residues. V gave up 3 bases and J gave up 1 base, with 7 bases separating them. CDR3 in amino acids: CASSFTGSYNEQFF. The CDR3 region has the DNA TGTGCCAGCAGTTTTACAGGGTCCTACAATGAGCAGTTCTTC.

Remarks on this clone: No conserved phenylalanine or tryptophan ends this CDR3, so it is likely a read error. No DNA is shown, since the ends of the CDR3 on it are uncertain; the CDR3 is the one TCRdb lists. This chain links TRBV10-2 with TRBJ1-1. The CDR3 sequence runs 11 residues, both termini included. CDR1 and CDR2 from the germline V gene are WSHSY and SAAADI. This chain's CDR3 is CASSDRGGFRV.

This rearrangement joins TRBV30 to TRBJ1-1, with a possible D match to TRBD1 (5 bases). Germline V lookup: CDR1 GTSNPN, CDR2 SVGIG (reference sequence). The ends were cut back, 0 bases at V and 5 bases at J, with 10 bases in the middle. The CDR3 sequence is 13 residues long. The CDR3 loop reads CAWSVREGTEAFF. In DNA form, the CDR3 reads TGTGCCTGGAGTGTAAGGGAGGGGACTGAAGCTTTCTTT.

CDR3 loop: CASSFSGLAANTGELFF. The CDR3 nucleotides are TGTGCCAGCAGTTTTTCGGGACTAGCGGCGAACACCGGGGAGCTGTTTTTT. V gene TRBV27 combines with J gene TRBJ2-2, with 11 bases that match TRBD2. Germline CDR1 is MNHEY and CDR2 is SMNVEV (reference sequence). Losses at the gene ends were 3 bases for V and 0 bases for J; bases not matched to a gene: 3. CDR3 length: 17 amino acids.